This paragraph reports one T cell receptor (beta chain). The sample originates from a study of blood T cell repertoires in COVID-19. In the study overall: Both acute and convalescent COVID-19 samples were obtained from the United States, Italy and Spain. The cDNA or gDNA used as material had been derived from T cells, B-cell-depleted T cells, or PBMCs.

Seattle-derived patients entered the study during active infection and were followed longitudinally. Trimming stripped 5 bases from V and 0 bases from J, with 14 bases between. There are 16 residues in the CDR3. CDR1 is PRHDT, CDR2 FYEKMQ, per germline (reference sequence). Per the authors' pipeline: Estimation of nucleated cell counts was performed using reference gene primer amplification. The repertoire was sequenced with immunoSEQ multiplex PCR; TCRdb's copy has only in-frame clones and lacks some. V and J calls and clone size follow that table, whereas D and trimming were derived from the DNA. The sample carries 200,000 to 250,000 clones, over 80% recorded once.

Sequencing used peripheral blood. The J gene is TRBJ2-1, the V gene TRBV13, with D possibly TRBD2 on 5 matching bases. This receptor was obtained from a man aged 25 to 40 with COVID-19, enrolled during active disease. CDR3 bases: TGTGCCAGCAGCCCGGCTGGGAGAAGCTCCTACAATGAGCAGTTCTTC. This encodes CASSPAGRSSYNEQFF.